This TCR beta chain was identified during a study of blood T cell repertoires in COVID-19. Study in general: COVID-19 samples from acute and convalescent phases originated in the United States, Italy and Spain. T cells, B-cell-depleted T cells, or PBMCs supplied cDNA or gDNA.

As handled by the study authors: Estimates of nucleated cell counts were drawn from the amplification of reference gene primers. Measured with immunoSEQ multiplex PCR; TCRdb has only the in-frame clones, and not every one. V and J calls and clone size are as listed in that table; D and trimming were resolved from the DNA. The profile shows about 350,000 clones, about 90% of them singletons. The CDR3 is made up of 13 amino acids. Germline CDR1 reads SGHKS; CDR2 reads YYEKEE (reference sequence). The V and J ends lost 3 bases and 9 bases respectively, with 13 bases between them. Patients at the Seattle site were enrolled during active infection and followed longitudinally. This clone was seen only a few times.

Specimen: peripheral blood. The sequence derives from a woman aged 45-59 years with COVID-19, enrolled during active disease. V usage is TRBV5-5 and J usage is TRBJ1-5, with D tentatively TRBD1 (5 bases). CDR3 nucleotide sequence: TGTGCCAGCAGCTCGACGGAGGGGAGGCCCCAGCATTTT. Translated, it gives CASSSTEGRPQHF.